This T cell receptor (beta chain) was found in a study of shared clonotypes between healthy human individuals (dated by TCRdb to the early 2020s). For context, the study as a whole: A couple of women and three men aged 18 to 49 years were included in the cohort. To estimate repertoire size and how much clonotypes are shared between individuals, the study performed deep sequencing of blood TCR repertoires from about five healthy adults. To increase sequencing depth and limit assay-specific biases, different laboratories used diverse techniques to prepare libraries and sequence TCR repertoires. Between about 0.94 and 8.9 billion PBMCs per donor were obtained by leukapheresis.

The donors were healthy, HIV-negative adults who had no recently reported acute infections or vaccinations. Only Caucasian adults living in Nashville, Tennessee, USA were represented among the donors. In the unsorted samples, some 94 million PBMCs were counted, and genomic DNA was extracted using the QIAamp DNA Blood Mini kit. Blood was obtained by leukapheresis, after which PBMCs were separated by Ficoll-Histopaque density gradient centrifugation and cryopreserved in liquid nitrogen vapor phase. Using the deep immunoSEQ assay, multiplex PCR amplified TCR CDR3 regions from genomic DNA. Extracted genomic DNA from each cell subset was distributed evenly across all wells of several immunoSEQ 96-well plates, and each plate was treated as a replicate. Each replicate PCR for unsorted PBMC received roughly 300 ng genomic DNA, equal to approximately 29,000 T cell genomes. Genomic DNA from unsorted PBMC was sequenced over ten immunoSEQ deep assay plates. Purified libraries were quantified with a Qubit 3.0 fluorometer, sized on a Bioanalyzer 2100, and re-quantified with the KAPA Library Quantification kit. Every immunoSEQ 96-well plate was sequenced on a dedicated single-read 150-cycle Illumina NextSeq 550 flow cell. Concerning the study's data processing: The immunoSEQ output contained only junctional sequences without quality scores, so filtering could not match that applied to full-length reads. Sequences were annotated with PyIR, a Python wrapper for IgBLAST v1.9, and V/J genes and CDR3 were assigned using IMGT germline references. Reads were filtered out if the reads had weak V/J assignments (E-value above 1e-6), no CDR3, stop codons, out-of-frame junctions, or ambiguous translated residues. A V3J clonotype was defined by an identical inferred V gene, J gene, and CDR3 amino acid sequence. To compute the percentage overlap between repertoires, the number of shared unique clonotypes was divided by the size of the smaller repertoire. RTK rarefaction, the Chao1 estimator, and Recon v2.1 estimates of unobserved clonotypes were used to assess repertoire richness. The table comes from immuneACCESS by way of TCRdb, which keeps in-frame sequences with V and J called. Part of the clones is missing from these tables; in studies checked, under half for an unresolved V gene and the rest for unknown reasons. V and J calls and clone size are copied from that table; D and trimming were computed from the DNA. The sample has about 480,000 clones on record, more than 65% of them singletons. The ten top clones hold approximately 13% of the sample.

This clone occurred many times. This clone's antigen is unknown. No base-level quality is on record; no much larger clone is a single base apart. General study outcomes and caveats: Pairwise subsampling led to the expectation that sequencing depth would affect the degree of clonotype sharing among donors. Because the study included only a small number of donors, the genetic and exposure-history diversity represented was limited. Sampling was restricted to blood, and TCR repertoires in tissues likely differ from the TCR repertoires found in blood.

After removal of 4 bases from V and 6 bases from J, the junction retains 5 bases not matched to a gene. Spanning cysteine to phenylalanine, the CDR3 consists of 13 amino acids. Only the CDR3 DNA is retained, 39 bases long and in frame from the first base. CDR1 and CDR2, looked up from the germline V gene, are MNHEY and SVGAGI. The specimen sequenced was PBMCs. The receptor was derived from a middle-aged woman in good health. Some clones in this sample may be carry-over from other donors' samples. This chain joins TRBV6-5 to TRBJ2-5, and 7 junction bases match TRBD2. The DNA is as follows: TGTGCCAGCAGTTCCTGGGGGGGAAAGACCCAGTACTTC. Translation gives CASSSWGGKTQYF.